Reported below is one TCR beta chain. This entry is derived from a study of long-term antiretroviral therapy in people with HIV. Sequencing used immunoSEQ v3.0 at survey level. TCRdb's table, derived via immunoSEQ multiplex PCR, lists solely in-frame clones and lacks some. There are more than 20,000 clones in the sample; 86% occur only once, and approximately 3.8% lies in the top ten. V gave up 2 bases and J gave up 5 bases; unmatched junction bases: 8. CDR1 and CDR2 from the germline V gene are SEHNR and FQNEAQ (reference sequence). The CDR3 is made up of 17 amino acids. The sample was unsorted PBMCs, taken 1.9 years after starting antiretroviral therapy. This receptor was obtained from a woman in her twenties or thirties with HIV. The genes are TRBV7-9 and TRBJ1-4; the match to TRBD1 covers 10 bases. The CDR3 nucleotides are TGTGCCAGCAGCTTAATGGGGACAGGGGCCTCCAATGAAAAACTGTTTTTT. Translation gives CASSLMGTGASNEKLFF.